Below are 27 T cell receptor beta chains sequenced from a single sample in a study of graft-versus-host responses after intestinal transplantation. Assay: immunoSEQ multiplex PCR; the TCRdb copy retains only in-frame clones and omits some. The data show about 130,000 clones, with over 85% seen just once and around 0.15% held by the top ten. These receptors lack a known antigen. The starting material was unstimulated CD4+ T cells sorted from spleen or lymph node cells, obtained before intestinal transplant. The receptors here all came from a human donor who received an intestinal transplant.

The V gene is TRBV5-1, the J gene TRBJ1-5; possibly TRBD1 for D (5 bases). Trimming removed 0 bases from V and 1 base from J, with 8 bases in between. Germline assignment: CDR1 SGHRS and CDR2 YFSETQ. The CDR3 is 15 residues long. The CDR3 nucleotides read TGCGCCAGCAGCTTGGATGGGGGGAGCAATCAGCCCCAGCATTTT. Protein product: CASSLDGGSNQPQHF.

V is TRBV5-4 and J is TRBJ2-6; unclear D gene. V shed 1 base and J shed 1 base, with 0 bases lying between them. Germline CDR1 SGHNT, CDR2 YYREEE (reference sequence). The CDR3 is made up of 13 amino acids. CDR3 in DNA: TGTGCCAGCAGCTTGTCTGGGGCCAACGTCCTGACTTTC. This codes for CASSLSGANVLTF.

The chain has TRBV29-1 and TRBJ2-2, with 7 nucleotides matching TRBD1. The CDR3 runs to 14 residues. J gave up 6 bases and V 4 bases, and 8 bases lay outside the gene matches. Germline V gives CDR1 SQVTM, CDR2 ANQGSEA. CDR3 region: CSVALQGGSGELFF. In DNA, the CDR3 is TGCAGCGTTGCCTTGCAAGGGGGCTCCGGGGAGCTGTTTTTT.

The V call is TRBV9, the J call TRBJ2-3; TRBD2 agrees at 10 bases. CDR3 length: 14 amino acids. V lost 4 bases and J lost 6; bases outside the gene matches: 5. Germline CDR1 reads SGDLS; CDR2 reads YYNGEE. The CDR3 region is CASSLAGGRDTQYF. The CDR3 DNA reads as TGTGCCAGCAGCTTAGCGGGGGGACGGGATACGCAGTATTTT.

This chain uses TRBV13 with TRBJ1-1; D remains unclear. Per germline, CDR1 PRHDT and CDR2 FYEKMQ (reference sequence). V was shortened by 2 bases and J by 7 bases, with 8 bases between the two germline ends. The CDR3 spans 12 residues. The CDR3 loop reads CASSLSRYEAFF. The CDR3 nucleotides read TGTGCCAGCAGCTTAAGCAGGTATGAAGCTTTCTTT.

The chain links TRBV18 to TRBJ1-4; D ambiguous. Trimming took 4 bases from V and 0 from J, leaving 6 bases between them. This CDR3 is 14 amino acids long. Germline V gene lookup returns CDR1 KGHSH and CDR2 LQKENI. CDR3 nucleotides: TGTGCCAGCTCACTCACAGCAACTAATGAAAAACTGTTTTTT. It yields the protein CASSLTATNEKLFF.

J is TRBJ2-2 and V is TRBV7-9; TRBD2 aligns across 12 bases. V gave up 4 bases and J gave up 2 bases; unmatched junction bases: 2. The germline V gene encodes CDR1 SEHNR and CDR2 FQNEAQ (reference sequence). The CDR3 spans 16 residues. The CDR3 coding sequence is TGTGCCAGCAGCTCGACTAGCGGGGGAAACACCGGGGAGCTGTTTTTT. Translation: CASSSTSGGNTGELFF.

V is TRBV2 and J is TRBJ1-1; weak D call: TRBD1 (6 bases). Trimming took off 7 bases at V and 4 bases at J, with 13 bases between the two ends. Germline CDR1 reads SNHLY; CDR2 reads FYNNEI. The CDR3 contains 13 residues. CDR3 DNA sequence: TGTGCCAGCAAGGGGGGGGCGAGCACTGAAGCTTTCTTT. Protein: CASKGGASTEAFF.

The V gene is TRBV7-8, the J gene TRBJ2-1, with 8 bases aligning to TRBD2. V lost 5 bases, J lost 6 bases, and 18 bases stayed unmatched. From germline, CDR1 is SGHVS and CDR2 FQNEAQ. This CDR3 contains 18 residues. The CDR3 protein is CASSPPGGAAGVGNEQFF. CDR3 nucleotide sequence: TGTGCCAGCAGCCCCCCGGGGGGAGCAGCGGGGGTTGGCAATGAGCAGTTCTTC.

This chain connects TRBV25-1 to TRBJ1-1; TRBD1 is a possible D gene (5 bases). Germline V CDR1 and CDR2: MGHDK, SYGVNS. V lost 2 bases, J lost 11 bases, and 15 bases lay in between. The CDR3 spans 13 residues. The CDR3 spells CASSEEWSAGAFF. CDR3 DNA: TGTGCCAGCAGTGAAGAGTGGTCCGCAGGGGCTTTCTTT. The variable domain in full, completed from reference TRBV25-1 and TRBJ1-1, reads EADIYQTPRYLVIGTGKKITLECSQTMGHDKMYWYQQDPGMELHLIHYSYGVNSTEKGDLSSESTVSRIRTEHFPLTLESARPSHTSQYLCASSEEWSAGAFFGQGTRLTVV.

The J gene is TRBJ2-3, the V gene TRBV2, with TRBD2 as a possible D gene (5 bases). The CDR3 totals 12 residues. The germline gives CDR1 SNHLY, CDR2 FYNNEI. The V end lost 6 bases, the J end lost 6 bases, and 10 bases lay between the germline ends. CDR3 sequence reads: CASREVGDTQYF. Here the CDR3 DNA reads TGTGCCAGCAGGGAGGTGGGTGATACGCAGTATTTT. Based on the CDR3 plus reference TRBV2 and TRBJ2-3, the full variable domain is EPEVTQTPSHQVTQMGQEVILRCVPISNHLYFYWYRQILGQKVEFLVSFYNNEISEKSEIFDDQFSVERPDGSNFTLKIRSTKLEDSAMYFCASREVGDTQYFGPGTRLTVL.

This clone turned up a few times. The CDR3 here is CASSTIGQDPSYEQYF. The DNA of the CDR3 is TGTGCCAGTAGTACCATCGGGCAGGACCCCTCCTACGAGCAGTACTTC. V is TRBV19 and J is TRBJ2-7; D call uncertain. The CDR3 is made up of 16 amino acids. V lost 4 bases, J lost 0 bases, and 16 bases lay in between. Germline CDR1 reads LNHDA; CDR2 reads SQIVND (reference sequence).

The genes are TRBV28 and TRBJ1-2, with 7 bases lining up with TRBD1. This CDR3 comprises 14 residues. The J segment lost 4 bases and the V segment lost 5 bases, leaving 7 bases of the junction unmatched. CDR1 and CDR2 from the germline V gene are MDHEN and SYDVKM. The CDR3 DNA reads TGTGCCAGCAGTACTCATGACAGGGCCTATGGCTACACCTTC. Protein: CASSTHDRAYGYTF.

CDR3 nucleotide sequence: TGTGCCAGCAGCTTAGTAGGCGGCGGGGAGCTGTTTTTT. It codes for CASSLVGGGELFF. The chain recombines TRBV7-9 with TRBJ2-2; D not resolved. Germline V gene data show CDR1 as SEHNR and CDR2 as FQNEAQ (reference sequence). The CDR3 covers 13 residues. V was pared by 1 base and J by 7 bases, with 7 bases between.

This chain links TRBV6-6 with TRBJ2-2; D gene uncertain. V was clipped by 4 bases and J by 0 bases, with 6 bases between them. Germline CDR1 and CDR2: MNHNY and SVGAGI (reference sequence). CDR3 length: 14 amino acids. CDR3 sequence reads: CASSSPANTGELFF. CDR3 DNA sequence: TGTGCCAGCAGTTCCCCGGCGAACACCGGGGAGCTGTTTTTT.

The J gene is TRBJ2-6, the V gene TRBV7-2, with D unclear. CDR3 size: 15 residues. Trimming pared 6 bases from V and 0 bases from J, leaving 9 bases between. CDR1 is SGHTA and CDR2 is FQGNSA in the germline V gene. The CDR3 nucleotides are TGTGCCAGCAGTTCCCGAGGCTCTGGGGCCAACGTCCTGACTTTC. It codes for CASSSRGSGANVLTF.

V is TRBV6-5 and J is TRBJ1-2; D is perhaps TRBD1 (5 bases). With 5 bases removed from V and 4 bases from J, the gap between germline ends came to 11 bases. Germline V lookup: CDR1 MNHEY, CDR2 SVGAGI. This CDR3 spans 13 amino acids. CDR3 in amino acids: CASSRQRPYGYTF. For the CDR3, the DNA is TGTGCCAGCAGTCGACAGCGCCCCTATGGCTACACCTTC.

This chain joins TRBV18 and TRBJ2-1; TRBD1 aligns across 7 bases. The CDR3 extends over 13 amino acids. Unmatched junction bases numbered 5, after V lost 3 bases and J lost 9 bases. Germline CDR1 and CDR2: KGHSH and LQKENI. The chain's CDR3 is CASSPGQNLEQFF. CDR3 nucleotide sequence: TGTGCCAGCTCACCGGGACAGAATCTTGAGCAGTTCTTC.

The chain's CDR3 is CASRYNEQFF. CDR3 DNA sequence: TGCGCCAGCAGATACAATGAGCAGTTCTTC. The rearrangement joins TRBV5-1 to TRBJ2-1; no clear D gene. CDR1 is SGHRS and CDR2 is YFSETQ in the germline V gene. The length of the CDR3 is 10 residues. Trimming took off 5 bases at V and 4 bases at J, with 1 base between the two ends.

This clone is a singleton in its sample. The gene calls are TRBV5-1 and TRBJ1-4, with 7 bases fitting TRBD1. J gave up 4 bases and V 3 bases, and 6 bases lay outside the gene matches. The germline V gene encodes CDR1 SGHRS and CDR2 YFSETQ. This CDR3 comprises 15 residues. CDR3 residues: CASSWMTGSNEKLFF. The CDR3 nucleotides read TGCGCCAGCAGCTGGATGACAGGGAGTAATGAAAAACTGTTTTTT.

This rearrangement joins TRBV10-3 to TRBJ2-2, with D tentatively TRBD1 (5 bases). The V end lost 7 bases, the J end lost 0 bases, and 9 bases lay between the germline ends. CDR3 size: 14 residues. CDR1 is ENHRY, CDR2 SYGVKD, per germline. The CDR3 DNA follows: TGTGCCATCAAGGCAGGGCCGAACACCGGGGAGCTGTTTTTT. Encoded protein: CAIKAGPNTGELFF.

The chain links TRBV18 to TRBJ2-5; 8 nucleotides line up with TRBD2. This CDR3 region has 14 residues. The germline V gene has CDR1 KGHSH and CDR2 LQKENI. Trimming cost V 3 bases and J 3 bases; bases outside gene matches: 3. The CDR3 sequence is CASSPLTSEETQYF. The CDR3 DNA sequence: TGTGCCAGCTCACCTTTGACTAGCGAAGAGACCCAGTACTTC.

The J gene is TRBJ2-2, the V gene TRBV27; 11 bases match TRBD2. Germline CDR1 and CDR2: MNHEY and SMNVEV (reference sequence). The CDR3 contains 14 residues. Unmatched junction bases numbered 1, after V lost 6 bases and J lost 4 bases. Here the CDR3 DNA reads TGTGCCAGCAGACTAGCGGGGGTCACCGGGGAGCTGTTTTTT. It is translated as CASRLAGVTGELFF.

This chain uses TRBV6-5 with TRBJ2-2; the D is unclear. The CDR3 length is 12 residues. V lost 4 bases, J lost 8 bases, and 8 bases lay in between. Looked up from germline, CDR1 is MNHEY and CDR2 is SVGAGI. As DNA, the CDR3 is TGTGCCAGCAGTTTCATTAGGGGGGAGCTGTTTTTT. This translates into CASSFIRGELFF.

This chain links TRBV18 with TRBJ1-5; D is unresolved. The germline V and J ends were trimmed by 3 bases and 0 bases, with 3 bases remaining between them. The CDR3 is 13 amino acids. The germline gives CDR1 KGHSH, CDR2 LQKENI. The CDR3 DNA follows: TGTGCCAGCTCACCTTATAGCAATCAGCCCCAGCATTTT. This encodes CASSPYSNQPQHF.

J is TRBJ2-3 and V is TRBV27; no clear D gene. The germline CDR1 and CDR2 sequences are MNHEY and SMNVEV (reference sequence). The CDR3 is made up of 13 amino acids. Trimming pared 4 bases from V and 4 bases from J, leaving 9 bases between. CDR3 protein: CASSSPGADTQYF. The CDR3 DNA reads TGTGCCAGCAGTTCCCCGGGTGCAGATACGCAGTATTTT.

The rearrangement links TRBV19 to TRBJ1-1, with no clear D. The CDR3 extends over 15 amino acids. Germline assignment: CDR1 LNHDA and CDR2 SQIVND (reference sequence). With 7 bases removed from V and 3 bases from J, the gap between germline ends came to 18 bases. CDR3: CASIRTLGRDTEAFF. The DNA for the CDR3 is TGTGCCAGTATCCGAACACTGGGGAGGGACACTGAAGCTTTCTTT.